The 14 T cell receptor beta chains reported below all come from one sample, sequenced in a study of molecular identifiers for immune sequencing clone quantification. TCRdb reanalysed the PCR reads using MiXCR and keeps one entry per CDR3 protein. This sample yields under 650,000 distinct CDR3 sequences, of which approximately 20% are seen a single time; roughly 0.83% belongs to the top ten. The specimen was naive CD8+ T cells from blood, with Jurkat cell RNA spiked in. Noted subset: FACS-sorted CD8+CD4-CCR7+CD45RA+ naive T cells. Receptors originate from a human donor in good health. Some libraries in this study had Jurkat cell RNA spiked in.

This clonotype was seen many times. The chain couples TRBV4-1 to TRBJ1-3; TRBD1 aligns across 8 bases. CDR3 size: 15 residues. V was pared by 4 bases and J by 0 bases, with 2 bases of the junction left unmatched. Germline V gene sequence: CDR1 MGHRA, CDR2 YSYEKL. The CDR3 coding sequence is TGCGCCAGCAGCCTTGGGACAGGCTCTGGAAACACCATATATTTT. This gives the protein CASSLGTGSGNTIYF.

With regard to this clonotype: A single base separates this from a much larger clone, so it may be a read error. The chain uses TRBV3-1 and TRBJ1-1, with no clear D. The CDR3 spans 16 residues. From germline, CDR1 is LGHDT and CDR2 YNNKEL (reference sequence). The CDR3 sequence: CAGSQDLRVENTEAFF. The CDR3 region has the DNA TGTGCCGGCAGCCAAGATCTCCGGGTTGAAAACACTGAAGCTTTCTTT.

As for this clonotype: A much larger clone lies a single base off, so this may be a read error. The V gene is TRBV27, the J gene TRBJ1-5; D gene ambiguous. There are 15 residues in the CDR3. CDR1 MNHEY and CDR2 SMNVEV come from the germline V gene (reference sequence). CDR3 sequence reads: CASGLSAWGNQPQHF. CDR3 nucleotide sequence: TGTGCCAGCGGTTTATCCGCTTGGGGCAATCAGCCCCAGCATTTT.

In this sample, this clonotype turned up many times. The rearrangement links TRBV30 to TRBJ2-5; D is perhaps TRBD1 (6 bases). V lost 1 base and J 1 base, leaving 7 bases between the germline ends. The CDR3 consists of 13 residues. Germline lookup yields CDR1 GTSNPN and CDR2 SVGIG (reference sequence). The CDR3 coding sequence is TGTGCCTGGAGTGGGACAGTCCAAGAGACCCAGTACTTC. Its translation: CAWSGTVQETQYF.

The chain employs TRBV27 and TRBJ1-4, with D perhaps TRBD1 (6 bases). This CDR3 comprises 15 residues. CDR1 MNHEY and CDR2 SMNVEV come from the germline V gene (reference sequence). V lost 3 bases and J 8 bases, leaving 16 bases between the germline ends. The CDR3 sequence is CASSLFGGQGEKLFF. CDR3 DNA sequence: TGTGCCAGCAGTTTGTTCGGGGGGCAGGGGGAAAAACTGTTTTTT. The variable domain in full, with the rest retrieved from reference TRBV27 and TRBJ1-4, is EAQVTQNPRYLITVTGKKLTVTCSQNMNHEYMSWYRQDPGLGLRQIYYSMNVEVTDKGDVPEGYKVSRKEKRNFPLILESPSPNQTSLYFCASSLFGGQGEKLFFGSGTQLSVL.

In its sample, this clonotype was seen a few times. This chain connects TRBV19 to TRBJ2-3, with 10 bases matching TRBD1. The CDR3 has 15 amino acids. Germline V gene lookup returns CDR1 LNHDA and CDR2 SQIVND (reference sequence). The trim removed 3 bases at V and 6 bases at J, leaving 6 bases unmatched. As DNA, the CDR3 is TGTGCCAGTAGTATTGGGACAGGGGCCGTGGATACGCAGTATTTT. Its translation is CASSIGTGAVDTQYF.

This clonotype was detected ten times or more. The genes are TRBV2 and TRBJ2-5, with D maybe TRBD2 (5 bases). V lost 6 bases to trimming and J lost 1 base, with 9 bases between them. CDR3 length equals 13 residues. Germline V gene data show CDR1 as SNHLY and CDR2 as FYNNEI. The CDR3 loop reads CASRTNAQETQYF. The CDR3 DNA follows: TGTGCCAGCAGGACTAACGCCCAAGAGACCCAGTACTTC. The full variable domain, rest sourced from reference TRBV2 and TRBJ2-5, is EPEVTQTPSHQVTQMGQEVILRCVPISNHLYFYWYRQILGQKVEFLVSFYNNEISEKSEIFDDQFSVERPDGSNFTLKIRSTKLEDSAMYFCASRTNAQETQYFGPGTRLLVL.

At least ten counts were recorded for this clonotype. The chain recombines TRBV6-6 with TRBJ1-1; 7 bases agree with TRBD1. CDR3 size: 13 residues. With 6 bases clipped from V and 5 bases from J, the junction kept 6 bases outside the gene matches. Per the germline V gene, CDR1 is MNHNY and CDR2 is SVGAGI (reference sequence). CDR3 DNA: TGTGCCAGCAGCTTTAACAGGGGTACTGAAGCTTTCTTT. The encoded protein is CASSFNRGTEAFF.

The chain has TRBV5-4 and TRBJ2-1; TRBD2 matches 13 bases. Unmatched junction bases numbered 12, after V lost 4 bases and J lost 8 bases. CDR3 size: 17 residues. From germline, CDR1 is SGHNT and CDR2 YYREEE (reference sequence). CDR3 loop: CASSGLAGESRRDEQFF. CDR3 nucleotide sequence: TGTGCCAGCAGCGGACTAGCGGGGGAGAGCCGTAGGGATGAGCAGTTCTTC. Combining the CDR3 with reference TRBV5-4 and TRBJ2-1 gives the whole variable domain ETGVTQSPTHLIKTRGQQVTLRCSSQSGHNTVSWYQQALGQGPQFIFQYYREEENGRGNFPPRFSGLQFPNYSSELNVNALELDDSALYLCASSGLAGESRRDEQFFGPGTRLTVL.

This clonotype was seen at least ten times. The chain employs TRBV20-1 and TRBJ2-7; D is perhaps TRBD2 (6 bases). Trimming cost V 3 bases and J 3 bases, with 9 bases left between them. CDR3 length: 12 residues. Per germline, CDR1 DFQATT and CDR2 SNEGSKA (reference sequence). The CDR3 loop reads CSAREGGYEQYF. The CDR3 DNA reads TGCAGTGCTAGGGAGGGAGGCTACGAGCAGTACTTC.

Note on this clonotype: A clone one base away is much larger, so this may be a read error. V and J are TRBV29-1 and TRBJ1-2; D is undetermined. The length of the CDR3 is 15 residues. The germline gives CDR1 SQVTM, CDR2 ANQGSEA. The V end lost 5 bases, the J end lost 8 bases, and 24 bases lay between the germline ends. The CDR3 DNA is TGCAGCGTTCCCCACCCTGAGAGGGAAGTAGGCGGCTACACCTTC. Amino acids: CSVPHPEREVGGYTF. The full variable domain, rest sourced from reference TRBV29-1 and TRBJ1-2, is SAVISQKPSRDICQRGTSLTIQCQVDSQVTMMFWYRQQPGQSLTLIATANQGSEATYESGFVIDKFPISRPNLTFSTLTVSNMSPEDSSIYLCSVPHPEREVGGYTFGSGTRLTVV.

A note on this clonotype: A much larger clone differs from this one at a single base, so this may be a read error. The chain carries TRBV7-9 and TRBJ2-7; 8 positions agree with TRBD1. Germline CDR1 is SEHNR and CDR2 is FQNEAQ (reference sequence). The CDR3 is 15 amino acids. Germline trimming cut 5 bases from V and 0 bases from J; bases unmatched to any gene: 6. CDR3 DNA: TGTGCCAGCAGCCCCCGGGACAGGCACTCCTACGAGCAGTACTTC. This encodes CASSPRDRHSYEQYF.

This clonotype was counted between two and nine times. The chain couples TRBV12-3 or TRBV12-4 to TRBJ2-3; tentatively, D is TRBD1 or TRBD2 (5 bases each). V was cut by 8 bases and J by 3 bases, with 18 bases left in between. This CDR3 spans 15 amino acids. The CDR3 bases are TGTGCCAGCGACGACAGAGGGCAAGAAACAGATACGCAGTATTTT. Its translation: CASDDRGQETDTQYF.

This clonotype was detected ten times or more. This chain joins TRBV20-1 and TRBJ2-1; D is possibly TRBD2 (5 bases). CDR3 size: 9 residues. V was pared by 8 bases and J by 10 bases, with 9 bases between. CDR1 and CDR2 from the germline V gene are DFQATT and SNEGSKA (reference sequence). The CDR3 protein is CSIPGEQFF. DNA of the CDR3: TGCAGTATCCCGGGGGAGCAGTTCTTC.